A single sample is the source of the 13 T cell receptor beta chains below, sequenced in a study of blood T cell repertoires in COVID-19. Repertoires were generated with immunoSEQ multiplex PCR, while TCRdb's copy carries only in-frame clones and drops some. This sample has approximately 70,000 clones, with roughly 82% found just once. Sequencing used peripheral blood. The source is a human donor in a cohort sampled during active COVID-19.

The chain joins TRBV7-8 to TRBJ2-1; D is possibly TRBD1 (5 bases). Germline CDR1 SGHVS, CDR2 FQNEAQ. Trimming removed 7 bases from V and 4 bases from J, with 17 bases in between. The CDR3 sequence is 15 residues long. The CDR3 spells CASTPVGQNYNEQFF. DNA for the CDR3: TGTGCCAGCACCCCAGTGGGGCAGAATTACAATGAGCAGTTCTTC.

In this sample, this clone turned up a few times. This chain uses TRBV18 with TRBJ1-2; 8 bases fit TRBD1. Germline assignment: CDR1 KGHSH and CDR2 LQKENI. V lost 3 bases and J lost 5; bases outside the gene matches: 5. The CDR3 extends over 14 amino acids. The CDR3 coding sequence is TGTGCCAGCTCACCCACGGACAGGGATTATGGCTACACCTTC. Translated, it gives CASSPTDRDYGYTF.

This rearrangement joins TRBV27 to TRBJ2-1; 9 bases are shared with TRBD1. The germline CDR1 and CDR2 sequences are MNHEY and SMNVEV (reference sequence). The CDR3 is 15 amino acids. V shed 7 bases and J 6 bases; nucleotides not matched to a gene: 10. The CDR3 sequence is CASNSFGTGFNEQFF. CDR3 DNA sequence: TGTGCCAGCAATTCCTTTGGGACAGGGTTCAATGAGCAGTTCTTC.

CDR3 nucleotide sequence: TGTGCCAGCAGCTTTGGGCCTGGCATGGCGTACGAGCAGTACTTC. This translates into CASSFGPGMAYEQYF. This rearrangement joins TRBV5-4 to TRBJ2-7; D is undetermined. The CDR3 contains 15 residues. Looked up from germline, CDR1 is SGHNT and CDR2 is YYREEE (reference sequence). V shed 2 bases and J shed 4 bases, with 16 bases lying between them.

This clone was seen a single time. The chain recombines TRBV4-3 with TRBJ2-7; TRBD2 is a possible D gene (5 bases). V was clipped by 0 bases and J by 6 bases, with 18 bases between them. This CDR3 region has 16 residues. The germline V gene encodes CDR1 LGHNA and CDR2 YSLEER. The CDR3 region has the DNA TGCGCCAGCAGCCAAGATCTTGCAACGGGGTCCCTCGAGCAGTACTTC. Translated, it gives CASSQDLATGSLEQYF.

The V and J genes are TRBV7-2 and TRBJ1-1; D is unclear. CDR3 length equals 15 residues. Germline V gene sequence: CDR1 SGHTA, CDR2 FQGNSA. Trimming shortened V by 5 bases and J by 5 bases, and 18 bases separated the two germline ends. Here the CDR3 DNA reads TGTGCCAGCAGCCATGGTGCGGCCGCGGGGACTGAAGCTTTCTTT. Translating gives CASSHGAAAGTEAFF.

The rearrangement links TRBV11-2 to TRBJ2-7; possible D gene TRBD2, 6 bases. The V gene lost 2 bases and the J gene lost 2 bases, with 10 bases spanning the gap. The CDR3 covers 14 residues. Germline CDR1 and CDR2: SGHAT and FQNNGV. The CDR3 sequence is CASSLLRGTYEQYF. The CDR3, as DNA: TGTGCCAGCAGCTTATTACGGGGGACCTACGAGCAGTACTTC. Together with reference TRBV11-2 and TRBJ2-7, the CDR3 gives the full variable domain: EAGVAQSPRYKIIEKRQSVAFWCNPISGHATLYWYQQILGQGPKLLIQFQNNGVVDDSQLPKDRFSAERLKGVDSTLKIQPAKLEDSAVYLCASSLLRGTYEQYFGPGTRLTVT.

The chain links TRBV5-5 to TRBJ1-5; 8 nucleotides align to TRBD1. CDR1 SGHKS and CDR2 YYEKEE come from the germline V gene (reference sequence). V lost 4 bases and J lost 5; bases outside the gene matches: 5. The length of the CDR3 is 14 residues. CDR3 protein: CASSPGGGDQPQHF. The CDR3 DNA reads as TGTGCCAGCAGCCCAGGGGGCGGGGATCAGCCCCAGCATTTT.

J is TRBJ1-3 and V is TRBV5-1; TRBD1 might be the D (5 bases). Germline V gene data show CDR1 as SGHRS and CDR2 as YFSETQ. The CDR3 runs to 16 residues. Between the trimmed V and J ends, which lost 1 base and 0 bases, there was a span of 11 bases. CDR3 loop: CASSLRGVNSGNTIYF. Written as DNA, the CDR3 is TGCGCCAGCAGCTTGAGGGGTGTCAACTCTGGAAACACCATATATTTT.

The chain uses TRBV7-2 and TRBJ2-7; the match to TRBD1 covers 7 bases. This CDR3 region has 13 residues. V shed 3 bases, J shed 2 bases, and the junction held 1 base outside the gene matches. In germline, CDR1 is SGHTA, CDR2 FQGNSA. CDR3 residues: CASSFGTAYEQYF. In nucleotides, the CDR3 is TGTGCCAGCAGCTTTGGGACAGCCTACGAGCAGTACTTC.

The chain couples TRBV30 to TRBJ2-1; 12 bases fit TRBD1. The germline CDR1 and CDR2 sequences are GTSNPN and SVGIG (reference sequence). CDR3 length: 14 amino acids. V gave up 4 bases and J gave up 7 bases; unmatched junction bases: 5. Here the CDR3 reads CAWTGTGGLNEQFF. The CDR3 DNA follows: TGTGCCTGGACCGGGACAGGGGGCCTAAATGAGCAGTTCTTC.

The chain employs TRBV5-5 and TRBJ2-5; D possibly corresponds to TRBD1 (5 bases). This CDR3 contains 15 residues. V shed 5 bases and J shed 2 bases, with 16 bases lying between them. From germline, CDR1 is SGHKS and CDR2 YYEKEE (reference sequence). The CDR3 here is CASRYTTAGQETQYF. In nucleotides, the CDR3 is TGTGCCAGCAGGTACACAACGGCAGGGCAAGAGACCCAGTACTTC. Full variable domain (rest looked up from reference TRBV5-5 and TRBJ2-5): DAGVTQSPTHLIKTRGQQVTLRCSPISGHKSVSWYQQVLGQGPQFIFQYYEKEERGRGNFPDRFSARQFPNYSSELNVNALLLGDSALYLCASRYTTAGQETQYFGPGTRLLVL.

This rearrangement joins TRBV12-3 or TRBV12-4 to TRBJ1-1; D gene ambiguous. The CDR3 covers 13 residues. Trimming cost V 7 bases and J 0 bases, with 9 bases left between them. CDR3 in DNA: TGTGCCAGCACCCAAGAGCTGAACACTGAAGCTTTCTTT. Its translation is CASTQELNTEAFF.